This T cell receptor (beta chain) was recorded in a study of blood T cells in healthy people across ages. The second PCR ran about 6 to 12 cycles with a sample-barcoded 5' primer and J-beta primers. Using its own MiXCR run on the 5' RACE reads, TCRdb lists one record per CDR3 protein. The table includes about 930,000 distinct CDR3 sequences, 25% to 35% detected once. This clonotype was counted between two and nine times. PBMCs, at least 6.5 million per sample, were isolated. This sample also belongs to another study, concerning T cells of mothers and their children.

The TCR was taken from a woman between 40 and 55 years old in good health. Sequences were obtained from blood.

CDR3 DNA: TGTGCCAGCAGCTTCAACAGAGCCCAGCCCCAGCATTTT. As protein: CASSFNRAQPQHF. The rearrangement joins TRBV7-2 to TRBJ1-5; D gene unclear. Trimming took off 3 bases at V and 7 bases at J, with 10 bases between the two ends. CDR3 length equals 13 residues. Germline CDR1 SGHTA, CDR2 FQGNSA. Based on the CDR3 plus reference TRBV7-2 and TRBJ1-5, the full variable domain is GAGVSQSPSNKVTEKGKDVELRCDPISGHTALYWYRQSLGQGLEFLIYFQGNSAPDKSGLPSDRFSAERTGGSVSTLTIQRTQQEDSAVYLCASSFNRAQPQHFGDGTRLSIL.